The 19 T cell receptor beta chains given below trace back to one sample, sequenced in a study of blood T cell repertoires in COVID-19. TCRdb's copy holds only in-frame clones and misses some; the assay was immunoSEQ multiplex PCR. The profile shows fewer than 150,000 clones, approximately 83% of them singletons. Sequenced material: peripheral blood. The receptors were gathered from a woman aged 45-60 years who had recovered from COVID-19.

The gene calls are TRBV2 and TRBJ2-7; TRBD2 might be the D (5 bases). V was clipped by 7 bases and J by 5 bases, with 12 bases between them. Germline CDR1 is SNHLY and CDR2 is FYNNEI. CDR3 length: 12 residues. CDR3: CASKGETHEQYF. The CDR3, as DNA: TGTGCCAGCAAGGGAGAGACCCACGAGCAGTACTTC.

The chain carries TRBV5-6 and TRBJ1-2; a weak D match, TRBD1 (6 bases). Germline loops: CDR1 SGHDT, CDR2 YYEEEE. V was pared by 2 bases and J by 6 bases, with 14 bases between. The CDR3 extends over 14 amino acids. This CDR3 is CASSFRGAKDGYTF. The DNA for the CDR3 is TGTGCCAGCAGCTTCCGGGGGGCGAAGGATGGCTACACCTTC.

The CDR3 region is CASSFRDREWETQYF. The CDR3 region has the DNA TGCGCCAGCAGCTTCCGGGACAGGGAGTGGGAGACCCAGTACTTC. This chain uses TRBV4-1 with TRBJ2-5, with 9 bases that match TRBD1. CDR3 length equals 15 residues. The J segment lost 5 bases and the V segment lost 5 bases, leaving 9 bases of the junction unmatched. CDR1 and CDR2 (germline): MGHRA, YSYEKL.

This clone appeared once. Other DNA variants within this sample encode the same CDR3. V is TRBV12-3 or TRBV12-4 and J is TRBJ1-1; D remains ambiguous. This CDR3 has 12 residues. V shed 6 bases and J shed 0 bases, with 5 bases lying between them. The DNA for the CDR3 is TGTGCCAGCAGCCGAGTGAACACTGAAGCTTTCTTT. As protein: CASSRVNTEAFF.

J is TRBJ2-3 and V is TRBV2, with D tentatively TRBD2 (6 bases). Per germline, CDR1 SNHLY and CDR2 FYNNEI. The CDR3 covers 14 residues. V dropped 3 bases and J dropped 4 bases, with 11 bases sitting between them. CDR3 bases: TGTGCCAGCAGTGAGGGACTCTACCCAGATACGCAGTATTTT. It codes for CASSEGLYPDTQYF.

This chain joins TRBV4-3 and TRBJ2-2; 8 positions match TRBD2. The CDR3 is 17 amino acids. Germline V gives CDR1 LGHNA, CDR2 YSLEER. Trimming removed 0 bases from V and 1 base from J; junction bases left unmatched: 4. The CDR3 coding sequence is TGCGCCAGCAGCCAAGATCGCGGGGGGCTGAACACCGGGGAGCTGTTTTTT. Translated: CASSQDRGGLNTGELFF.

The chain carries TRBV19 and TRBJ1-4; no firm D call. CDR1 LNHDA and CDR2 SQIVND come from the germline V gene (reference sequence). With 1 base removed from V and 4 bases from J, the gap between germline ends came to 7 bases. The CDR3 runs to 14 residues. The CDR3 region has the DNA TGTGCCAGTAGTATAGTAGATGGTAATGAAAAACTGTTTTTT. Translating gives CASSIVDGNEKLFF. The full variable domain, rest sourced from reference TRBV19 and TRBJ1-4, is DGGITQSPKYLFRKEGQNVTLSCEQNLNHDAMYWYRQDPGQGLRLIYYSQIVNDFQKGDIAEGYSVSREKKESFPLTVTSAQKNPTAFYLCASSIVDGNEKLFFGSGTQLSVL.

J is TRBJ1-2 and V is TRBV28; no reliable D call. Germline values: CDR1 MDHEN, CDR2 SYDVKM. This CDR3 comprises 13 residues. V was pared by 10 bases and J by 0 bases, with 12 bases between. CDR3 DNA: TGTGCCACCTTGGACGGGACTAACTATGGCTACACCTTC. Its protein product is CATLDGTNYGYTF.

This clone was seen once. The chain links TRBV4-1 to TRBJ2-1, with 12 positions matching TRBD2. V trimming: 3 bases; J trimming: 9 bases; junction bases outside the gene matches: 6. The length of the CDR3 is 15 residues. Germline assignment: CDR1 MGHRA and CDR2 YSYEKL. The CDR3 DNA sequence: TGCGCCAGCAGCCATTTCGGACTAGCGGGAACTGAGCAGTTCTTC. Residues: CASSHFGLAGTEQFF.

This chain connects TRBV5-6 to TRBJ1-2; a possible D gene is TRBD1 (5 bases). Germline V gene sequence: CDR1 SGHDT, CDR2 YYEEEE. V dropped 4 bases and J dropped 7 bases, with 11 bases sitting between them. CDR3 length: 12 residues. The CDR3 sequence is CASSVYRSGYTF. CDR3 nucleotides: TGTGCCAGCAGCGTTTACAGGTCTGGCTACACCTTC. Full variable domain (remainder filled in from reference TRBV5-6 and TRBJ1-2): DAGVTQSPTHLIKTRGQQVTLRCSPKSGHDTVSWYQQALGQGPQFIFQYYEEEERQRGNFPDRFSGHQFPNYSSELNVNALLLGDSALYLCASSVYRSGYTFGSGTRLTVV.

This chain links TRBV7-9 with TRBJ1-1, with 7 bases aligning to TRBD1. With V trimmed by 0 bases and J by 0 bases, 4 bases remained unmatched. Germline CDR1 and CDR2: SEHNR and FQNEAQ (reference sequence). CDR3 length: 16 residues. CDR3 bases: TGTGCCAGCAGCTTAGCACCAGGGGGAATGAACACTGAAGCTTTCTTT. It codes for CASSLAPGGMNTEAFF. Full variable domain (remainder filled in from reference TRBV7-9 and TRBJ1-1): DTGVSQNPRHKITKRGQNVTFRCDPISEHNRLYWYRQTLGQGPEFLTYFQNEAQLEKSRLLSDRFSAERPKGSFSTLEIQRTEQGDSAMYLCASSLAPGGMNTEAFFGQGTRLTVV.

The chain is built from TRBV20-1 and TRBJ1-2; TRBD1 might be the D (6 bases). CDR3 length equals 11 residues. The V gene's germline CDR1 is DFQATT and CDR2 SNEGSKA (reference sequence). CDR3 sequence reads: CIHGGAYGYTF. DNA for the CDR3: TGCATACACGGGGGGGCTTATGGCTACACCTTC.

The chain carries TRBV6-5 and TRBJ2-3; 7 bases fit TRBD1. The V and J ends lost 2 bases and 2 bases, in that order; junction bases with no gene match: 4. The germline V gene encodes CDR1 MNHEY and CDR2 SVGAGI. This CDR3 is 15 amino acids long. The CDR3 sequence: CASSYLGTATDTQYF. CDR3 DNA sequence: TGTGCCAGCAGTTACCTAGGGACAGCCACAGATACGCAGTATTTT.

The chain has TRBV11-2 and TRBJ1-1; perhaps TRBD1 as D (6 bases). Germline assignment: CDR1 SGHAT and CDR2 FQNNGV. The CDR3 totals 14 residues. V was pared by 7 bases and J by 4 bases, with 16 bases between. The chain's CDR3 is CASKRTGMPTEAFF. CDR3 bases: TGTGCCAGCAAGAGAACAGGGATGCCCACTGAAGCTTTCTTT.

The chain joins TRBV12-5 to TRBJ2-3; 12 bases agree with TRBD2. CDR3 length: 20 residues. V gave up 0 bases and J gave up 5 bases; unmatched junction bases: 15. CDR1 LGHNT and CDR2 FRNRAP come from the germline V gene. The CDR3 coding sequence is TGTGCTAGTGGTTTGGTACTACCCGGGCTAGCGGGAGGGCTTGTAGATACGCAGTATTTT. Translating gives CASGLVLPGLAGGLVDTQYF.

Only one count was recorded for this clone. The V call is TRBV6-2 or TRBV6-3, the J call TRBJ2-7; TRBD2 might be the D (5 bases). Germline CDR1 reads MNHEY; CDR2 reads SVGEGT. CDR3 size: 14 residues. Trimming shortened V by 2 bases and J by 0 bases, and 8 bases separated the two germline ends. CDR3 nucleotides: TGTGCCAGCAGTTACGCCGGGGTCTCCTACGAGCAGTACTTC. Translation: CASSYAGVSYEQYF.

This clone appeared a single time. The V call is TRBV6-5, the J call TRBJ2-7; 9 positions match TRBD2. The germline CDR1 and CDR2 sequences are MNHEY and SVGAGI. The CDR3 loop spans 15 amino acids. The ends lost 4 bases at V and 0 bases at J; junction bases unmatched: 4. DNA for the CDR3: TGTGCCAGCAGTTTTTATAGCGGGAGCTCCTACGAGCAGTACTTC. Amino acids: CASSFYSGSSYEQYF.

This chain joins TRBV7-2 and TRBJ2-6; the D gene is possibly TRBD2 (5 bases). This CDR3 comprises 16 residues. CDR1 is SGHTA and CDR2 is FQGNSA in the germline V gene. Trimming cost V 1 base and J 3 bases, with 10 bases left between them. The CDR3 nucleotides are TGTGCCAGCAGCTTAGGGGGAGTGGGTGGGGCCAACGTCCTGACTTTC. It is translated as CASSLGGVGGANVLTF.

V and J are TRBV6-5 and TRBJ1-5, with D perhaps matching TRBD1 (6 bases). Germline CDR1 reads MNHEY; CDR2 reads SVGAGI. V gave up 6 bases and J gave up 7 bases, with 13 bases separating them. The CDR3 totals 13 residues. CDR3 sequence reads: CASRGGVGQPQHF. For the CDR3, the DNA is TGTGCCAGCAGAGGGGGGGTTGGGCAGCCCCAGCATTTT.